A single sample is the source of the 23 T cell receptor beta chains below, sequenced in a study of tumor and adjacent non-tumor tissue in lung cancer. TCRbeta libraries were built with three rounds of nested PCR, modified from ARM-PCR. TCRdb fed the multiplex PCR reads into MiXCR, producing one record per CDR3 protein. The top ten clones hold over 35% of a sample with more than 60,000 distinct CDR3 sequences, around 80% of them seen once. This sample's RNA came from whole unsorted tissue. Distant lung tissue was collected more than 3 cm away from the tumor edge. Sample: distant non-tumor lung tissue. The receptors stem from a man aged 55 to 70 with non-small cell lung cancer.

The chain recombines TRBV4-1 with TRBJ2-1; TRBD2 aligns across 13 bases. V lost 5 bases, J lost 11 bases, and 12 bases stayed unmatched. This CDR3 contains 16 residues. Per germline, CDR1 MGHRA and CDR2 YSYEKL. This CDR3 is CASSNLLAGGPGKQFF. CDR3 bases: TGCGCCAGCAGCAACTTACTAGCGGGAGGGCCGGGTAAGCAGTTCTTC.

On this clonotype itself: One junction end does not reproduce the germline sequence, and a read error may be involved. The chain combines TRBV6-2 or TRBV6-3 with TRBJ2-2, with TRBD2 matching over 8 bases. The CDR3 sequence is 15 residues long. CDR1 and CDR2 (germline): MNHEY, SVGEGT. Written as DNA, the CDR3 is TGTACCAGCAGTTCAAGCGGGAGAAACACCCGGGAGTTGTTTTTT. Protein sequence: CTSSSSGRNTRELFF.

V gene TRBV4-1 combines with J gene TRBJ2-5; no definite D call. Per the germline V gene, CDR1 is MGHRA and CDR2 is YSYEKL. The CDR3 contains 15 residues. Trimming shortened V by 10 bases and J by 4 bases, and 22 bases separated the two germline ends. The CDR3 coding sequence is TGCGCCACCAGTCAAGATCGACTGGTGGGAGAGACCCAGTACTTC. Amino acids: CATSQDRLVGETQYF.

The rearrangement uses TRBV4-1 and TRBJ2-3, with D tentatively TRBD1 (6 bases). Per germline, CDR1 MGHRA and CDR2 YSYEKL. The CDR3 spans 14 residues. V was pared by 5 bases and J by 8 bases, with 17 bases between. The CDR3 DNA is TGCGCCAGCAGCTCTGGGGGCATCGCGGGTACGCAGTATTTT. Translated: CASSSGGIAGTQYF.

This clonotype has just a few counts. A much larger clone is a single base away; this may be a read error. Here the CDR3 omits its conserved ending phenylalanine or tryptophan, so a read error is the likely source. This chain links TRBV6-1 with TRBJ2-5; no clear D gene. V was trimmed by 3 bases and J by 1 base, leaving 6 bases between them. Germline values: CDR1 MNHNS, CDR2 SASEGT. The CDR3 runs 13 residues. This CDR3 is CASSEWGQETQYL. The CDR3 DNA is TGTGCCAGCAGTGAGTGGGGCCAAGAGACCCAGTACCTC.

This clonotype was seen once. This may stem from a read error, because a much larger clone lies one nucleotide away. This sequence joins TRBV28 and TRBJ2-1, with TRBD2 identical over 7 bases. This CDR3 region has 15 residues. Germline-derived CDR1 and CDR2 are MDHEN and SYDVKM. Here the CDR3 reads CASSSKRARDYELFF. The DNA for the CDR3 is TGTGCCAGCAGTTCGAAGCGGGCAAGGGACTATGAGCTGTTCTTC.

Turning to this clonotype: Germline and junction disagree at one end, which may indicate a read error. V gene TRBV12-5 combines with J gene TRBJ1-5; maybe TRBD1 (5 bases). This CDR3 contains 13 residues. From germline, CDR1 is LGHNT and CDR2 FRNRAP. The CDR3 coding sequence is TGTGCTAGTGGCCCGGACATCAATCAGCCCCGGCAATTT. Translating gives CASGPDINQPRQF.

Concerning this clonotype: One junction end does not reproduce the germline sequence, and a read error may be involved. The CDR3 loop is CDSNFQGMHTIYF. In DNA, the CDR3 is TGTGACAGCAATTTCCAGGGGATGCACACCATATATTTT. This sequence joins TRBV12-3 or TRBV12-4 and TRBJ1-3; TRBD1 is a possible D gene (6 bases). This CDR3 has 13 amino acids.

This clonotype was seen a few times. One end of the junction fails to match germline, which may point to a read error. This chain joins TRBV7-3 and TRBJ1-2; 10 nucleotides match TRBD1. This CDR3 spans 13 amino acids. The germline V gene has CDR1 SGHTA and CDR2 FQGTGA. CDR3 bases: TGTACCAGCAGCCCCGGGACAGGGGATGGCTACACCTTC. Protein: CTSSPGTGDGYTF.

This clonotype was counted a few times. Because the CDR3 is missing its conserved closing phenylalanine or tryptophan, this is likely a read error. Because the CDR3's place on the DNA is in doubt, the DNA is left out and the CDR3 is given as listed by TCRdb. The chain carries TRBV11-1 and TRBJ2-3; TRBD1, as called in the table, went unchecked against the DNA. Per the germline V gene, CDR1 is SGHAT and CDR2 is FQDESV (reference sequence). The CDR3 is 15 residues long, counting both termini. The CDR3 here is CASSHGTGFTDTQYS.

For this clonotype: Its ends do not fully match the called genes, so a read error is possible. The chain couples TRBV28 to TRBJ2-7; 10 bases are shared with TRBD1. The CDR3 contains 15 residues. Germline values: CDR1 MDHEN, CDR2 SYDVKM. The CDR3 loop is CTSSRPRDRGYEQYF. The CDR3 DNA reads TGTACCAGCAGTCGCCCTCGGGACAGGGGTTACGAGCAGTACTTC. The whole variable domain, filled in from reference TRBV28 and TRBJ2-7, reads DVKVTQSSRYLVKRTGEKVFLECVQDMDHENMFWYRQDPGLGLRLIYFSYDVKMKEKGDIPEGYSVSREKKERFSLILESASTNQTSMYLCTSSRPRDRGYEQYFGPGTRLTVT.

This chain uses TRBV5-4 with TRBJ2-7; 9 bases match TRBD2. After removal of 6 bases from V and 7 bases from J, the junction contained 14 bases not matched to a gene. Germline V gene data show CDR1 as SGHNT and CDR2 as YYREEE (reference sequence). This CDR3 contains 15 residues. The CDR3 region is CASTFRSGRDYEQYF. The CDR3 DNA sequence: TGTGCCAGCACCTTCCGTAGCGGGAGAGACTATGAGCAGTACTTC.

This clonotype was found many times. V usage is TRBV13 and J usage is TRBJ1-2; D unclear. Germline V gives CDR1 PRHDT, CDR2 FYEKMQ (reference sequence). The CDR3 runs to 14 residues. Trimming pared 0 bases from V and 2 bases from J, leaving 7 bases between. The DNA of the CDR3 is TGTGCCAGCAGCTTAGGCCGGTGGAACTATGGCTACACCTTC. Its protein is CASSLGRWNYGYTF. The variable domain in full, completed from reference TRBV13 and TRBJ1-2, reads AAGVIQSPRHLIKEKRETATLKCYPIPRHDTVYWYQQGPGQDPQFLISFYEKMQSDKGSIPDRFSAQQFSDYHSELNMSSLELGDSALYFCASSLGRWNYGYTFGSGTRLTVV.

As to this clonotype: Sequence at one end of the junction differs from germline and may be a read error. The V gene is TRBV11-2, the J gene TRBJ2-3; 7 bases agree with TRBD2. The germline CDR1 and CDR2 sequences are SGHAT and FQNNGV. The CDR3 runs 12 residues. The CDR3 sequence: CACSLSGTAQYF. In DNA, the CDR3 is TGTGCCTGCAGCTTAAGCGGGACGGCGCAGTATTTT. Full variable domain (remainder filled in from reference TRBV11-2 and TRBJ2-3): EAGVAQSPRYKIIEKRQSVAFWCNPISGHATLYWYQQILGQGPKLLIQFQNNGVVDDSQLPKDRFSAERLKGVDSTLKIQPAKLEDSAVYLCACSLSGTAQYFGPGTRLTVL.

V and J are TRBV7-9 and TRBJ1-1; a possible D gene is TRBD1 (6 bases). The CDR3 has 12 amino acids. Looked up from germline, CDR1 is SEHNR and CDR2 is FQNEAQ (reference sequence). CDR3 DNA sequence: TGTACCAACAGATCTGGACAGCCTGAAGCTTTCTTT. This translates into CTNRSGQPEAFF.

Of note for this clonotype: This clone may be a read error of a much larger clone one base away. The chain recombines TRBV20-1 with TRBJ1-5, with a possible D match to TRBD1 (6 bases). The CDR3 is 18 amino acids. Germline CDR1 is DFQATT and CDR2 is SNEGSKA (reference sequence). The CDR3 DNA sequence: TGCAGTGCTAGAGATGTCCGGGACACAGGGACGTCCAATCAGCCCCATCATTTT. Residues: CSARDVRDTGTSNQPHHF.

For this clonotype: The CDR3 does not end in the conserved phenylalanine or tryptophan, so this is likely a read error. The chain joins TRBV6-2 or TRBV6-3 to TRBJ1-2, with D uncertain. This CDR3 contains 15 residues. CDR1 MNHEY and CDR2 SVGEGT come from the germline V gene. V lost 6 bases, J lost 2 bases, and 16 bases lay in between. CDR3 sequence (DNA): TGTGCCAGCAGACAGTCTGGTAGGGCCAACTATGGCTACACCTTA. Its protein product is CASRQSGRANYGYTL.

This rearrangement joins TRBV11-2 to TRBJ1-1; D uncertain. The length of the CDR3 is 12 residues. V gave up 6 bases and J gave up 0 bases, with 5 bases separating them. Germline loops: CDR1 SGHAT, CDR2 FQNNGV. The chain's CDR3 is CASRGVNTEAFF. DNA for the CDR3: TGTGCCAGCAGAGGAGTGAACACTGAAGCTTTCTTT.

Worth noting for this clonotype: No conserved phenylalanine or tryptophan is present at the end of the CDR3, so a read error is the likely explanation. The chain carries TRBV6-1 and TRBJ1-4, with a weak D call TRBD1 (6 bases). Germline V gene lookup returns CDR1 MNHNS and CDR2 SASEGT. The CDR3 is made up of 15 amino acids. This chain's CDR3 is CANSEGGAVNEKLFL. Here the CDR3 DNA reads TGTGCCAACAGTGAAGGGGGGGCAGTAAATGAAAAACTGTTTTTA.

Worth noting for this clonotype: Germline and junction disagree at one end, which may indicate a read error. The chain recombines TRBV10-3 with TRBJ2-7; no clear D gene. Germline CDR1 ENHRY, CDR2 SYGVKD. The CDR3 totals 15 residues. Here the CDR3 reads CAIRRWRDTTDEQYF. CDR3 bases: TGTGCCATCAGAAGGTGGAGAGACACCACAGACGAGCAGTATTTC.

The CDR3 is CSAATVRDQPQHF. The CDR3 DNA is TGCAGCGCTGCTACAGTGCGAGATCAGCCCCAGCATTTT. This chain joins TRBV29-1 and TRBJ1-5; unclear D gene. The CDR3 totals 13 residues. Trimming removed 7 bases at V and 5 bases at J, with 15 bases between. Per the germline V gene, CDR1 is SQVTM and CDR2 is ANQGSEA.

On this clonotype: The junction does not match germline at one end; this may be a read error. The CDR3 DNA sequence: TGTGCCAGCAGTGATCCGGGACCGGGATTAGCCGGGGAGATGTTTTTT. It is translated as CASSDPGPGLAGEMFF. The gene calls are TRBV28 and TRBJ2-2; tentatively, D is TRBD1 or TRBD2 (5 bases each). The germline CDR1 and CDR2 sequences are MDHEN and SYDVKM. CDR3 length: 16 amino acids.

In the case of this clonotype: The DNA is omitted, as the CDR3 cannot be located on it reliably, and the CDR3 follows TCRdb's listing. The chain joins TRBV29-1 to TRBJ2-7; the table's D call, TRBD1, was not checked against the DNA. From germline, CDR1 is SQVTM and CDR2 ANQGSEA. The length of the CDR3 is 13 amino acids, counting both ends. This CDR3 is CSVGTGSRYEQYF.